This entry describes one T cell receptor beta chain. Its antigen is not known. Each CDR3 protein gets one entry after TCRdb re-called the RT-PCR reads with MiXCR. The sample has under 800,000 distinct CDR3 sequences; approximately 13% are singletons. The data originate from a study of response to subunit inactivated influenza vaccine. Notes on the study in general: Researchers suggested that each seasonal influenza vaccination recruits few new T cells.

V was shortened by 6 bases and J by 5 bases, with 16 bases between the two germline ends. Looked up from germline, CDR1 is SQVTM and CDR2 is ANQGSEA. The CDR3 is 13 amino acids. The J gene is TRBJ1-2, the V gene TRBV29-1, with a tentative D call TRBD1 (6 bases). The receptor was isolated from a man in his fifties who received an inactivated influenza vaccine. The sequenced sample was PBMCs from blood, obtained about 14 days before vaccination. DNA of the CDR3: TGCAGCGTACGGACAGCCTTAACTTATGGCTACACCTTC. Protein: CSVRTALTYGYTF. The complete variable domain, with remaining parts taken from reference TRBV29-1 and TRBJ1-2, reads SAVISQKPSRDICQRGTSLTIQCQVDSQVTMMFWYRQQPGQSLTLIATANQGSEATYESGFVIDKFPISRPNLTFSTLTVSNMSPEDSSIYLCSVRTALTYGYTFGSGTRLTVV.